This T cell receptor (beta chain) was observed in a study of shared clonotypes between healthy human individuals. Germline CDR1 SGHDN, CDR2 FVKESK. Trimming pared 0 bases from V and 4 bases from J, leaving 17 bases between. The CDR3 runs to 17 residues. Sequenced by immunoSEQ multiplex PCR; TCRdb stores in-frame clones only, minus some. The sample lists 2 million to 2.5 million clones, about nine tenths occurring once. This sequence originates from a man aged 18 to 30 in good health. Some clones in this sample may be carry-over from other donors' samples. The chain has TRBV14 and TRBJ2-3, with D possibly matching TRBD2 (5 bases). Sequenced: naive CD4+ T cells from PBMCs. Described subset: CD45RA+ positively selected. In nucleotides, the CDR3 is TGTGCCAGCAGCCAAGATCGGTTGAACGCCGGGGCAGATACGCAGTATTTT. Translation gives CASSQDRLNAGADTQYF.